This T cell receptor (beta chain) was obtained from a study of OX40 agonist ivuxolimab in advanced cancers. The assay was immunoSEQ multiplex PCR, and TCRdb's table has in-frame clones only and misses some. The sample has about 32,000 clones; about four fifths are singletons. From germline, CDR1 is SGHTA and CDR2 FQGNSA. The CDR3 is 14 amino acids. V shed 1 base and J shed 5 bases, with 12 bases lying between them. The sequence was obtained from an adult with an advanced solid tumor such as melanoma, head and neck, liver or kidney cancer. V usage is TRBV7-2 and J usage is TRBJ2-7; D is unclear. The specimen was CD4+ or CD8+ T cells sorted from blood, collected in a trial of the OX40 agonist ivuxolimab. DNA for the CDR3: TGTGCCAGCAGCTTAGTTGGACCGATCGACGAGCAGTACTTC. Its translation is CASSLVGPIDEQYF.